This T cell receptor (beta chain) was recorded in a study of cytomegalovirus exposure and HLA in healthy donors. Study-wide results and limits: A prior analysis recorded that most TCR beta V segments were productive about 87% or about 30% of the time.

Concerning this clone: What it recognizes is unknown.

With 60 Vbeta and 13 Jbeta primers, the PCR was carried out. Some clones are missing from TCRdb's copy, which holds only in-frame ones; the method was immunoSEQ multiplex PCR. The sample holds more than 90,000 clones. Donors consisted of healthy bone marrow donors. The CDR3 is made up of 15 amino acids. Trimming at V came to 4 bases and at J to 3 bases, leaving 8 bases not matched to a gene. Germline assignment: CDR1 MNHNY and CDR2 SVGAGI (reference sequence). Sequencing was performed on PBMCs. This clonotype was sampled from a man aged 40-50 years in good health and CMV-seropositive. The chain carries TRBV6-6 and TRBJ1-2, with TRBD1 matching 7 bases. Written as DNA, the CDR3 is TGTGCCAGCAGTTCAGACAGGGCTGGTGACTATGGCTACACCTTC. Its protein is CASSSDRAGDYGYTF.